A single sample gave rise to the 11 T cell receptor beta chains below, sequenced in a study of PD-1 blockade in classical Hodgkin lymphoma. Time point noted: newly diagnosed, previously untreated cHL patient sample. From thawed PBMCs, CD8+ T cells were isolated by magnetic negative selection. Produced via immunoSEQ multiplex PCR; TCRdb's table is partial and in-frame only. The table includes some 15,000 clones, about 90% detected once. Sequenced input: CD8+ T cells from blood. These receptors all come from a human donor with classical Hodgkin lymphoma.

The CDR3 region is CAIEVQGTYEQYF. Written as DNA, the CDR3 is TGTGCCATCGAGGTACAGGGGACCTACGAGCAGTACTTC. This rearrangement joins TRBV28 to TRBJ2-7; 7 positions agree with TRBD1. The CDR3 is 13 amino acids. Germline V CDR1 and CDR2: MDHEN, SYDVKM. V lost 10 bases and J lost 2; bases outside the gene matches: 8.

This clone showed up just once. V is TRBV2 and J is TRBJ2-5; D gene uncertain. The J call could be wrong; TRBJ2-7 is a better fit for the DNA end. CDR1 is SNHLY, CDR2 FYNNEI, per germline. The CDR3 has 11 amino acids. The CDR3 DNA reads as TGTGCCAGCAACTGGGGTGGCGAGCAGTACTTC. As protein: CASNWGGEQYF.

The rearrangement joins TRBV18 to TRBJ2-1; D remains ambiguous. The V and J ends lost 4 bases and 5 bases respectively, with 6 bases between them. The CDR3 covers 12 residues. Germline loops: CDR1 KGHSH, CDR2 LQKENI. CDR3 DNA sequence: TGTGCCAGCTCACTACGAAACAATGAGCAGTTCTTC. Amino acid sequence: CASSLRNNEQFF.

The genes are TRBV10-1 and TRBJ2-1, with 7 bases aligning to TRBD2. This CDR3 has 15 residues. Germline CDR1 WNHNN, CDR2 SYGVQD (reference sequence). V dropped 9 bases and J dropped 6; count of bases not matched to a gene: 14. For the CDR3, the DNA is TGCGCCAGGGGAGGGGACTACCGAGAACGCAATGAGCAGTTCTTC. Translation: CARGGDYRERNEQFF.

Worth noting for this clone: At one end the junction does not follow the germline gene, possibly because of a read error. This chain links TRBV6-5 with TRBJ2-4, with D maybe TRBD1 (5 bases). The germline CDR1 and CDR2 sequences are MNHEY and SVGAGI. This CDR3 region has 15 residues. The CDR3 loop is CASSSYDSYKHIQYF. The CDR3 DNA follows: TGTGCCAGCAGCTCCTATGACAGCTACAAACACATTCAGTACTTC.

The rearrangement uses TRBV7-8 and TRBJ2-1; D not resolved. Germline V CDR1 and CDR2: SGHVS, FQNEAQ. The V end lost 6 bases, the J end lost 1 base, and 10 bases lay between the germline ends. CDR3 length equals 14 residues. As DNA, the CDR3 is TGTGCCAGCAGTTCTACGATTTCCTACAATGAGCAGTTCTTC. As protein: CASSSTISYNEQFF.

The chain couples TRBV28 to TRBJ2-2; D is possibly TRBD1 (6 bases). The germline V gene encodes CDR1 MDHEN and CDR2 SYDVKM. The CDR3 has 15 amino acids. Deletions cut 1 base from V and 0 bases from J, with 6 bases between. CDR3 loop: CASSLSGANTGELFF. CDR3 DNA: TGTGCCAGCAGTTTATCAGGGGCGAACACCGGGGAGCTGTTTTTT.

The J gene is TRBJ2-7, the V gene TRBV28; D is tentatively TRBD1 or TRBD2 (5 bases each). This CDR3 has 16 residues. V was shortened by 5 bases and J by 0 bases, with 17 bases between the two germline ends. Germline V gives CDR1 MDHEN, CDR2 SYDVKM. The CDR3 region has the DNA TGTGCCAGCAGTCACCGGGGCCTTTTAAGCTCCTACGAGCAGTACTTC. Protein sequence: CASSHRGLLSSYEQYF. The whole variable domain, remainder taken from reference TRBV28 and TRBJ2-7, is DVKVTQSSRYLVKRTGEKVFLECVQDMDHENMFWYRQDPGLGLRLIYFSYDVKMKEKGDIPEGYSVSREKKERFSLILESASTNQTSMYLCASSHRGLLSSYEQYFGPGTRLTVT.

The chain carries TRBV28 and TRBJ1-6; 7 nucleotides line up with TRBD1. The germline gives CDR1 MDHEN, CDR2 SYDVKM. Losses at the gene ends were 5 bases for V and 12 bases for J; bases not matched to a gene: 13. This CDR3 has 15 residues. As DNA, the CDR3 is TGTGCCAGCAGTACCGGGACAGCGGAAATTCGACCCCTCCACTTT. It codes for CASSTGTAEIRPLHF.

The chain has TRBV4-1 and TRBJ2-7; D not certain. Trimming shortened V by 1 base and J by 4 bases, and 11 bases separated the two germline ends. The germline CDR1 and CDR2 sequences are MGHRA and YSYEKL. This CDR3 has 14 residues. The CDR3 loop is CASSQGPMSYEQYV. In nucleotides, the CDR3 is TGCGCCAGCAGCCAAGGACCAATGTCGTACGAGCAGTACGTC.

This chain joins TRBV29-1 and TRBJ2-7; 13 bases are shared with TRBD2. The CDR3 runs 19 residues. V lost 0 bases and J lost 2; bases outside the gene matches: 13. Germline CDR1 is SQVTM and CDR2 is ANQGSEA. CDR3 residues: CSVEELVGGTSGDTYEQYF. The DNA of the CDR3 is TGCAGCGTTGAAGAACTGGTGGGGGGGACTAGCGGGGACACCTACGAGCAGTACTTC.